The 4 T cell receptor beta chains listed next were all sequenced from one sample in a study of beta chain features in type 1 diabetes. All of the isolated RNA was reverse transcribed, so expressed TCRB transcripts were sequenced. Using immunoSEQ multiplex PCR, the repertoire was profiled, and TCRdb retains in-frame clones only, with some absent. The data hold about 160,000 clones, with 7.5% to 9.5% observed a single time. Source material: central memory CD4+ T cells from blood. These receptors were obtained from a woman aged 18-35 years in good health.

The rearrangement joins TRBV5-1 to TRBJ2-2; 9 bases align to TRBD1. The ends lost 4 bases at V and 4 bases at J; junction bases unmatched: 8. CDR1 is SGHRS and CDR2 is YFSETQ in the germline V gene. The CDR3 totals 16 residues. The chain's CDR3 is CASSRGTGSFTGELFF. The CDR3 DNA sequence: TGCGCCAGCAGCAGAGGGACAGGGTCCTTCACCGGGGAGCTGTTTTTT.

The chain couples TRBV5-1 to TRBJ2-1, with 11 bases lining up with TRBD1. The CDR3 is 14 amino acids. Germline-derived CDR1 and CDR2 are SGHRS and YFSETQ. The V segment lost 4 bases and the J segment 7 bases; nucleotides outside the gene matches: 4. DNA for the CDR3: TGCGCCAGCAGCGGCGGGACAGGGGGAAATGAGCAGTTCTTC. Translation gives CASSGGTGGNEQFF. Using reference TRBV5-1 and TRBJ2-1 for the parts outside the CDR3, the full variable domain is KAGVTQTPRYLIKTRGQQVTLSCSPISGHRSVSWYQQTPGQGLQFLFEYFSETQRNKGNFPGRFSGRQFSNSRSEMNVSTLELGDSALYLCASSGGTGGNEQFFGPGTRLTVL.

This chain's CDR3 is CAWSLQRGSIQYF. For the CDR3, the DNA is TGTGCCTGGAGCCTTCAGCGGGGGTCCATTCAGTACTTC. The genes are TRBV30 and TRBJ2-4, with 8 bases that match TRBD2. The CDR3 is made up of 13 amino acids. Germline assignment: CDR1 GTSNPN and CDR2 SVGIG (reference sequence). Losses at the gene ends were 3 bases for V and 9 bases for J; bases not matched to a gene: 7. The variable domain in full, with the rest retrieved from reference TRBV30 and TRBJ2-4, is SQTIHQWPATLVQPVGSPLSLECTVEGTSNPNLYWYRQAAGRGLQLLFYSVGIGQISSEVPQNLSASRPQDRQFILSSKKLLLSDSGFYLCAWSLQRGSIQYFGAGTRLSVL.

The chain joins TRBV2 to TRBJ2-2, with 9 positions matching TRBD1. From germline, CDR1 is SNHLY and CDR2 FYNNEI. The CDR3 is 14 amino acids. Trimming took 4 bases from V and 3 from J; bases not matched to a gene: 0. The CDR3 sequence is CASSGDRDTGELFF. The CDR3 DNA reads TGTGCCAGCAGTGGGGACAGGGACACCGGGGAGCTGTTTTTT.